A single sample is the source of the 3 T cell receptor beta chains below, sequenced in a study of blood T cells in healthy people across ages. A second PCR, run for about 7 to 11 cycles, used a sample-barcoded 5' primer plus a J-beta primer mix. Via MiXCR, TCRdb re-called the 5' RACE reads, giving one row per CDR3 protein. The data contain roughly 640,000 distinct CDR3 sequences, about 30% of them singletons. The sequencing sample was made of blood. All receptors derive from an elderly woman in good health.

This clonotype was found a few times. The J gene is TRBJ1-1, the V gene TRBV10-3; the D gene is possibly TRBD1 (5 bases). V gave up 6 bases and J gave up 1 base, with 9 bases separating them. CDR1 and CDR2 from the germline V gene are ENHRY and SYGVKD. The CDR3 loop spans 13 amino acids. CDR3 amino acids: CAIRGTGNTEAFF. CDR3 bases: TGTGCCATCAGGGGGACGGGGAACACTGAAGCTTTCTTT.

The CDR3 is CASSLVGQGTEAFF. CDR3 nucleotides: TGTGCCAGCAGCTTAGTGGGACAGGGGACTGAAGCTTTCTTT. The genes are TRBV7-2 and TRBJ1-1, with TRBD1 matching 10 bases. V shed 1 base, J shed 5 bases, and the junction held 1 base outside the gene matches. Germline V CDR1 and CDR2: SGHTA, FQGNSA. The CDR3 totals 14 residues.

The chain has TRBV29-1 and TRBJ1-1; 9 bases line up with TRBD1. With 7 bases clipped from V and 5 bases from J, the junction kept 11 bases outside the gene matches. Germline CDR1 SQVTM, CDR2 ANQGSEA. CDR3 length equals 14 residues. The CDR3 here is CSAKPRTGETEAFF. CDR3 DNA sequence: TGCAGCGCCAAGCCTCGGACAGGGGAAACTGAAGCTTTCTTT.